This TCR beta chain was documented in a study of cytotoxic CD8 clonotypes in ibrutinib-treated CLL. Study results and limitations: Private clonotypes, not public ones, expanded at ibrutinib response.

Clones were read by immunoSEQ multiplex PCR, and TCRdb kept only the in-frame ones, dropping some. The sample comprises 150,000 or so clones, 70% to 90% of which are singletons, and around 3% rests with the top ten. Worth noting for this clone: Its specificity is not known.

The starting material was PBMCs, obtained at disease progression, from a patient treated with ibrutinib. The receptor was derived from a human donor with chronic lymphocytic leukemia.

The CDR3 bases are TGTGCCAGCAGCGTAGGTCCCCTACTAGCGGAGGGGACCTACAATGAGCAGTTCTTC. Amino acids: CASSVGPLLAEGTYNEQFF. The gene calls are TRBV9 and TRBJ2-1, with 8 nucleotides matching TRBD2. The junction had 13 bases not matched to a gene; V was cut back by 0 bases and J by 2 bases. Germline CDR1 SGDLS, CDR2 YYNGEE. CDR3 length: 19 amino acids.